This T cell receptor beta chain was identified during a study of blood T cell repertoires in COVID-19 (dated by TCRdb to 2020 to 2022). Turning to the overall study: The collaborator samples originated in the United States, Italy and Spain and spanned the acute and convalescent phases of COVID-19. The dataset comprised deeply sampled blood TCRbeta repertoires from subjects exposed to, actively infected with, or recovered from COVID-19. The prospective study material was composed of cDNA or gDNA derived from T cells, B-cell-depleted T cells, or PBMCs. Samples were obtained from the ongoing ImmuneRACE study (first 160 participants) and from 1,000 to 1,500 subjects provided by 6 global collaborators. A de-identified subject ID, COVID-19 status, age in years and sex were almost always included in the sample metadata. HLA class I and class II types, where available, came from metadata supplied by the sample provider rather than from assay-based typing. The repertoires were released in a freely available public database intended as a resource for research on the immune response to SARS-CoV-2.

Each collaborating institution followed its own protocols to collect whole blood in K2EDTA tubes. For TCRbeta analysis, collaborators shipped samples in one of three forms: frozen whole blood, isolated PBMCs, or DNA extracted from either of those sample types. TCRbeta CDR3 regions were amplified from genomic DNA using the immunoSEQ Assay, a bias-controlled multiplex PCR. The source study handled its data this way. Nucleated cell counts per sample were estimated from amplification of reference gene primers within the assay. To quantify the absolute abundance of each unique TCRbeta CDR3 rearrangement, sequence reads were collapsed and filtered. For each sample, productive Simpson clonality was calculated as the square root of Simpson's diversity index across productive rearrangements. TCRdb holds this immuneACCESS table with in-frame rearrangements only. Some clones are missing; in checked studies, unresolved V genes explain under half, and the rest has no known cause. That table gives V, J and clone size, and the DNA gave D and trimming. In all, the sample holds under 60,000 clones, and around 75% of those were seen once. Of the sample, 25% falls within the top ten clones.

As concerns this clone: It lacks a known antigen. The sample holds no much larger clone one base away, and base qualities are not on file.

V and J lose 5 bases and 3 bases, and a span of 10 bases separates them. The CDR3 runs 13 amino acids, cysteine and phenylalanine included. The entry retains the CDR3 DNA only, 39 bases that are in frame from base 1. Study-wide findings and limitations: Clinical and demographic metadata were provided uncurated, with the amount varying by source and participant.

The chain uses TRBV12-3 or TRBV12-4 and TRBJ1-2, and TRBD1 may be the D gene, going by 5 matching bases. The source material was peripheral blood. The clonotype originates from a human donor in a cohort sampled during active COVID-19. The CDR3: CASSGGAYYGYTF. The DNA sequence is given as TGTGCCAGCAGTGGCGGGGCCTACTATGGCTACACCTTC.